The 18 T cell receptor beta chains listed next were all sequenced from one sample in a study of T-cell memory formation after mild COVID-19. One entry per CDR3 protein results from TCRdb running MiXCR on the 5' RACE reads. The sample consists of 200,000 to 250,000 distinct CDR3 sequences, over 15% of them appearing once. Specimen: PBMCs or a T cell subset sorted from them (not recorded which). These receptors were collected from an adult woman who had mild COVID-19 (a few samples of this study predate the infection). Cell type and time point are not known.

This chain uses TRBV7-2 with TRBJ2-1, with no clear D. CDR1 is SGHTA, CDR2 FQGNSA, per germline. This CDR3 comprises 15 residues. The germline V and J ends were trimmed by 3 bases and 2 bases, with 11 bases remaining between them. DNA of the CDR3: TGTGCCAGCAGCTTGGCACAGAGCACCTACAATGAGCAGTTCTTC. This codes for CASSLAQSTYNEQFF.

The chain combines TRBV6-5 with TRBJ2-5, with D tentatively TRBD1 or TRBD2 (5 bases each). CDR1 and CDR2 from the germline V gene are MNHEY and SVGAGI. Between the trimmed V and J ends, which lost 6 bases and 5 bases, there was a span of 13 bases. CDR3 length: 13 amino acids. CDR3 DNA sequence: TGTGCCAGCAGACGCAGGGACGCGGAGACCCAGTACTTC. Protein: CASRRRDAETQYF.

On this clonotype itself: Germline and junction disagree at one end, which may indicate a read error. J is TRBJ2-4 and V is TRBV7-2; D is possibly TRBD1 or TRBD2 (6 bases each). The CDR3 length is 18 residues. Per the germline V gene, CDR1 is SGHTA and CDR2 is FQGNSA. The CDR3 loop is CASSLEGGAGRSKDIQYF. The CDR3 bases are TGTGCCAGCAGCTTAGAGGGGGGCGCAGGGCGATCCAAAGACATTCAGTACTTC.

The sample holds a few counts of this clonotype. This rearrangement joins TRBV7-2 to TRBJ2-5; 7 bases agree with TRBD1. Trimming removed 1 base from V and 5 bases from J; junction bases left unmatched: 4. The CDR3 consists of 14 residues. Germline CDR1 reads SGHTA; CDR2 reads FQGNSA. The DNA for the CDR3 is TGTGCCAGCAGCTTAGAGGGGGCTTGGGAGACCCAGTACTTC. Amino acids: CASSLEGAWETQYF.

The DNA for the CDR3 is TGTGCCAGCAGAGGGGGGCTTTGGGTTGAAAAACTGTTTTTT. It codes for CASRGGLWVEKLFF. The gene calls are TRBV6-5 and TRBJ1-4; perhaps TRBD1 as D (6 bases). Germline values: CDR1 MNHEY, CDR2 SVGAGI. V was pared by 6 bases and J by 7 bases, with 15 bases between. The CDR3 is made up of 14 amino acids.

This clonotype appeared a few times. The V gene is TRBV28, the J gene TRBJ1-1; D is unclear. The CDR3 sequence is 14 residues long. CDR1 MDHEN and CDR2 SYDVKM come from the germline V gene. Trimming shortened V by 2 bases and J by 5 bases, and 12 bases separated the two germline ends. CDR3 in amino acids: CASSLARVGTEAFF. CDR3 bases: TGTGCCAGCAGTTTAGCCCGGGTTGGGACTGAAGCTTTCTTT.

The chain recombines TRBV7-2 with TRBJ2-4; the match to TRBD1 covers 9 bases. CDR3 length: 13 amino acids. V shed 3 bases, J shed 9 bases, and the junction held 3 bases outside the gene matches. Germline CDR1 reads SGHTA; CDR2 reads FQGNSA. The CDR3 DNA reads TGTGCCAGCAGCTTGGAGACAGGGGGCATTCAGTACTTC. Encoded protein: CASSLETGGIQYF.

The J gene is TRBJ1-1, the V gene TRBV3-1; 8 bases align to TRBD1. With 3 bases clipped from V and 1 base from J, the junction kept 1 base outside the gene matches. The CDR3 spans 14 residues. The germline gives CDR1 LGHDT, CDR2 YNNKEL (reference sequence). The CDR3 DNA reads TGTGCCAGCAGCCATGGGACAGGGAACACTGAAGCTTTCTTT. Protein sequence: CASSHGTGNTEAFF.

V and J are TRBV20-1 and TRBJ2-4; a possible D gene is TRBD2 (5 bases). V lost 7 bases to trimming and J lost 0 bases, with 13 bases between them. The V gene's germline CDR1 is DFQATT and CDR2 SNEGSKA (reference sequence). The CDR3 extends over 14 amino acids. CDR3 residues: CSGSDSLAKNIQYF. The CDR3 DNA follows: TGCAGTGGCTCGGACTCCCTAGCCAAAAACATTCAGTACTTC.

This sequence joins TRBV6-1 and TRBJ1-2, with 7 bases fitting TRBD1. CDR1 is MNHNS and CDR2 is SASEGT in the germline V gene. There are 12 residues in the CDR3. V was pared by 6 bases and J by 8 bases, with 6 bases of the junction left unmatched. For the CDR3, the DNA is TGTGCCAGCAGCCGACAGGGTATGGGCTACACCTTC. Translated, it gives CASSRQGMGYTF.

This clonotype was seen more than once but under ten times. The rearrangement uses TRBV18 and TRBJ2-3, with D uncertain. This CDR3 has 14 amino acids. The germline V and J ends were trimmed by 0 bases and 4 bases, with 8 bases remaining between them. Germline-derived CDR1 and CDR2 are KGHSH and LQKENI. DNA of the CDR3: TGTGCCAGCTCACCACCGGGGATGGCAGATACGCAGTATTTT. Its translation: CASSPPGMADTQYF.

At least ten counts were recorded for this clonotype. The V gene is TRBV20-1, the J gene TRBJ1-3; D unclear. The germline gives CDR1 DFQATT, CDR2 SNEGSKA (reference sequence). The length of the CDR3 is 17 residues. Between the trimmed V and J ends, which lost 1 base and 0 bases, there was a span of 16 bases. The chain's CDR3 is CSARGLAGSHSGNTIYF. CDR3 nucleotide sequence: TGCAGTGCTAGAGGCTTAGCAGGATCTCACTCTGGAAACACCATATATTTT.

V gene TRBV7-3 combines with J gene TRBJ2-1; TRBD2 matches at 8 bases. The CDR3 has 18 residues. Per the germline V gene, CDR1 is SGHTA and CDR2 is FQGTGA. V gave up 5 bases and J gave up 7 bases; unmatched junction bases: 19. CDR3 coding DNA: TGTGCCAGCAGCCACGTCGGGGGGGTGGCGGCCACGCCAAATGAGCAGTTCTTC. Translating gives CASSHVGGVAATPNEQFF.

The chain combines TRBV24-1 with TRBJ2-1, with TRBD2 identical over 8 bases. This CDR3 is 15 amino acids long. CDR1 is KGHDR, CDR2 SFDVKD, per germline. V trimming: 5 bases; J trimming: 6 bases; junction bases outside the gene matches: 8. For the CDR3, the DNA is TGTGCCACCAGTGTCGGGGGGGGGCCGGGCAATGAGCAGTTCTTC. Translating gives CATSVGGGPGNEQFF.

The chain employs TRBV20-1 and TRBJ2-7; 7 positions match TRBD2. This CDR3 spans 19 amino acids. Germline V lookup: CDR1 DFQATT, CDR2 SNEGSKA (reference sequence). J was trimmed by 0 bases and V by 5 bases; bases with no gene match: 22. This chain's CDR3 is CSAHGEGERFTWTSYEQYF. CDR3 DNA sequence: TGCAGTGCTCATGGGGAGGGAGAAAGGTTTACCTGGACCTCCTACGAGCAGTACTTC.

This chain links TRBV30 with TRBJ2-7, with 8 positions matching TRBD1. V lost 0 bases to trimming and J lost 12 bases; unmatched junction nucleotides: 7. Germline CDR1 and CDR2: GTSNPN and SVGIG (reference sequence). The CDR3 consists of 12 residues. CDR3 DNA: TGTGCCTGGAGTGTAAAGGGACAGGTCCCGTACTTC. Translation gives CAWSVKGQVPYF.

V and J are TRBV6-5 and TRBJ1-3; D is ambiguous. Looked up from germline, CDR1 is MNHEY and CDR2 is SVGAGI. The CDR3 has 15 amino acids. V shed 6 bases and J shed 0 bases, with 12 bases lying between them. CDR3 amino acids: CASSPTRSSGNTIYF. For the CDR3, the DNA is TGTGCCAGCAGCCCAACACGGAGCTCTGGAAACACCATATATTTT.

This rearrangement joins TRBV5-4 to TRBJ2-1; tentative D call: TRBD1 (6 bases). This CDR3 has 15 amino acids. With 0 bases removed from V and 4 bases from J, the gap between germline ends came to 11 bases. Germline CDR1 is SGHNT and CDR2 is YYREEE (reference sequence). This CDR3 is CASSLGTVNYNEQFF. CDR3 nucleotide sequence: TGTGCCAGCAGCTTGGGGACAGTAAATTACAATGAGCAGTTCTTC.